Shown below are 21 T cell receptor beta chains from a single sample sequenced in a study of blood T cells in healthy people across ages. A second PCR, run for about 6 to 11 cycles, used a sample-barcoded 5' primer plus a J-beta primer mix. TCRdb called the 5' RACE reads again in MiXCR, with one record for every CDR3 protein. This table holds about 730,000 distinct CDR3 sequences, 43% found once. The sequenced sample consisted of blood. The source of these receptors is an older woman in good health.

In its sample, this clonotype was seen many times. The CDR3 nucleotides read TGTGCCAGCAGCCTCGAGCGGGGTCAGATTGAGCAGTTCTTC. Translated, it gives CASSLERGQIEQFF. This rearrangement joins TRBV7-2 to TRBJ2-1; TRBD2 aligns across 7 bases. Germline V lookup: CDR1 SGHTA, CDR2 FQGNSA. Trimming cost V 5 bases and J 9 bases; bases outside gene matches: 10. The CDR3 is made up of 14 amino acids.

This clonotype was found a few times. The rearrangement links TRBV18 to TRBJ2-5; 8 bases agree with TRBD1. The ends lost 3 bases at V and 5 bases at J; junction bases unmatched: 8. There are 15 residues in the CDR3. The V gene's germline CDR1 is KGHSH and CDR2 LQKENI. CDR3 nucleotide sequence: TGTGCCAGCTCACCCAATCCGGACAGGGTGGAGACCCAGTACTTC. Encoded protein: CASSPNPDRVETQYF.

J is TRBJ2-6 and V is TRBV30; D remains unclear. With 0 bases removed from V and 0 bases from J, the gap between germline ends came to 12 bases. The CDR3 loop spans 17 amino acids. Germline values: CDR1 GTSNPN, CDR2 SVGIG (reference sequence). In DNA, the CDR3 is TGTGCCTGGAGTGTTTGGAGAAGGAGCTCTGGGGCCAACGTCCTGACTTTC. This gives the protein CAWSVWRRSSGANVLTF.

V and J are TRBV20-1 and TRBJ2-6, with 13 bases identical to TRBD2. The CDR3 length is 17 residues. With V trimmed by 8 bases and J by 3 bases, 10 bases remained unmatched. Germline CDR1 reads DFQATT; CDR2 reads SNEGSKA (reference sequence). The DNA of the CDR3 is TGCAGTCCCAGAACGGGACTAGCGGGGTTTGGGGCCAACGTCCTGACTTTC. This encodes CSPRTGLAGFGANVLTF.

Here the CDR3 reads CASSETTTGELFF. The CDR3 DNA reads TGTGCCAGCAGCGAAACCACCACCGGGGAGCTGTTTTTT. The V and J genes are TRBV4-2 and TRBJ2-2; no reliable D call. This CDR3 region has 13 residues. Trimming pared 5 bases from V and 4 bases from J, leaving 8 bases between. Germline values: CDR1 LGHNA, CDR2 YNFKEQ.

This clonotype was observed a few times. CDR3 DNA sequence: TGCGCCAGCAGCTTGGATCACAGAAACTACGAGCAGTACTTC. This gives the protein CASSLDHRNYEQYF. V and J are TRBV5-1 and TRBJ2-7, with D hard to call. The length of the CDR3 is 14 residues. Germline lookup yields CDR1 SGHRS and CDR2 YFSETQ. The V and J ends lost 0 bases and 3 bases respectively, with 10 bases between them.

To note about this clonotype: An end of the junction differs from the germline gene, which may be a read error. V usage is TRBV5-1 and J usage is TRBJ1-4; no clear D. Germline V gives CDR1 SGHRS, CDR2 YFSETQ. The CDR3 spans 16 residues. In DNA, the CDR3 is TGCGCCAGCAGCGCTAGACCCCAGGCAACTAATGAAAACCTGTTTTTT. It is translated as CASSARPQATNENLFF.

This clonotype was counted only a few times. The chain combines TRBV5-1 with TRBJ2-3, with 8 nucleotides matching TRBD1. The CDR3 has 15 residues. With 4 bases clipped from V and 2 bases from J, the junction kept 6 bases outside the gene matches. The germline CDR1 and CDR2 sequences are SGHRS and YFSETQ. For the CDR3, the DNA is TGCGCCAGCAGCGGCCGGACAGGGCCCACAGATACGCAGTATTTT. It codes for CASSGRTGPTDTQYF.

Comments on this clonotype: This may be a read error, as it is one base from a much larger clone. The CDR3 here is CASATSGSYEQYF. The CDR3 nucleotides read TGTGCCAGCGCGACTAGCGGCTCCTACGAGCAGTACTTC. J is TRBJ2-7 and V is TRBV27; 9 bases line up with TRBD2. The germline V gene encodes CDR1 MNHEY and CDR2 SMNVEV (reference sequence). The CDR3 is made up of 13 amino acids. V gave up 8 bases and J gave up 0 bases; unmatched junction bases: 2.

This clonotype was seen a few times. This chain uses TRBV6-6 with TRBJ2-7; TRBD1 is a possible D gene (6 bases). Per the germline V gene, CDR1 is MNHNY and CDR2 is SVGAGI (reference sequence). With 0 bases removed from V and 0 bases from J, the gap between germline ends came to 12 bases. The CDR3 spans 16 residues. The CDR3 sequence is CASSYSSGQPSYEQYF. CDR3 in DNA: TGTGCCAGCAGTTACTCTTCCGGACAGCCCTCCTACGAGCAGTACTTC.

This clonotype was found once. Compared with germline, one end of the junction differs, possibly owing to a read error. This chain links TRBV11-2 with TRBJ2-5, with TRBD1 identical over 9 bases. The DNA end is a closer match to TRBJ2-7, so the J assignment may be wrong. Germline loops: CDR1 SGHAT, CDR2 FQNNGV. The CDR3 has 16 residues. Here the CDR3 DNA reads TGTGCCAGCGGCTTTGCTGTGGGGACAGGGTTTTACGAGCAGTACTTC. Translated: CASGFAVGTGFYEQYF.

The chain has TRBV28 and TRBJ1-2; 8 bases are shared with TRBD1. The germline gives CDR1 MDHEN, CDR2 SYDVKM. Trimming removed 3 bases from V and 4 bases from J; junction bases left unmatched: 7. CDR3 length equals 15 residues. The CDR3 sequence: CASSFEDRDVYGYTF. CDR3 DNA: TGTGCCAGCAGTTTCGAGGACAGGGATGTCTATGGCTACACCTTC.

This clonotype was found once. Germline and junction disagree at one end, which may indicate a read error. The V and J genes are TRBV6-2 or TRBV6-3 and TRBJ2-7; possibly TRBD2 for D (6 bases). This CDR3 spans 18 amino acids. The germline gives CDR1 MNHEY, CDR2 SVGEGT. CDR3 sequence: CTSSYSSRVGGNPYEQYF. The CDR3 coding sequence is TGTACCAGCAGTTACTCCTCTCGGGTCGGCGGGAATCCCTACGAGCAGTACTTC.

V gene TRBV7-3 combines with J gene TRBJ2-7; D tentatively fits TRBD1 or TRBD2 (5 bases each). The CDR3 is made up of 16 amino acids. Deletions cut 0 bases from V and 4 bases from J, with 16 bases between. Germline values: CDR1 SGHTA, CDR2 FQGTGA. As DNA, the CDR3 is TGTGCCAGCAGCTTAACAGGTGGGCAGGGAGAGTACGAGCAGTACTTC. Translation: CASSLTGGQGEYEQYF.

V usage is TRBV7-2 and J usage is TRBJ1-1, with 9 positions matching TRBD1. V dropped 1 base and J dropped 5; count of bases not matched to a gene: 8. Germline V gene data show CDR1 as SGHTA and CDR2 as FQGNSA. CDR3 length equals 16 residues. CDR3 sequence: CASSLVPGQGGTEAFF. CDR3 nucleotides: TGTGCCAGCAGCTTAGTCCCGGGACAGGGAGGGACTGAAGCTTTCTTT.

A few counts support this clonotype. The chain uses TRBV20-1 and TRBJ1-4, with D unclear. Germline CDR1 reads DFQATT; CDR2 reads SNEGSKA (reference sequence). Trimming shortened V by 7 bases and J by 8 bases, and 11 bases separated the two germline ends. The CDR3 loop spans 11 amino acids. The CDR3 DNA sequence: TGCAGTGTGTCTCCCGGGGAAAAACTGTTTTTT. Protein sequence: CSVSPGEKLFF.

This clonotype was counted once. The rearrangement links TRBV5-6 to TRBJ1-1; TRBD1 matches at 9 bases. This CDR3 comprises 16 residues. Germline CDR1 SGHDT, CDR2 YYEEEE. The trim removed 3 bases at V and 5 bases at J, leaving 11 bases unmatched. CDR3 in amino acids: CASSWRFGTGWTEAFF. As DNA, the CDR3 is TGTGCCAGCAGCTGGCGGTTCGGGACAGGGTGGACTGAAGCTTTCTTT.

A single count supports this clonotype. The chain employs TRBV6-5 and TRBJ2-1, with D possibly being TRBD2 (5 bases). This CDR3 is built from 16 residues. Germline V gene data show CDR1 as MNHEY and CDR2 as SVGAGI. V lost 0 bases and J 4 bases, leaving 13 bases between the germline ends. CDR3: CASSYSWSGRYNEQFF. CDR3 in DNA: TGTGCCAGCAGTTACTCGTGGAGCGGAAGATACAATGAGCAGTTCTTC.

The chain employs TRBV19 and TRBJ2-7, with no clear D. The germline V gene encodes CDR1 LNHDA and CDR2 SQIVND (reference sequence). V was clipped by 3 bases and J by 5 bases, with 14 bases between them. The CDR3 covers 14 residues. The CDR3 coding sequence is TGTGCCAGTAGTATTGAGACAAGGGCCGACGAGCAGTACTTC. This translates into CASSIETRADEQYF. Filled out from reference TRBV19 and TRBJ2-7, the complete variable domain reads DGGITQSPKYLFRKEGQNVTLSCEQNLNHDAMYWYRQDPGQGLRLIYYSQIVNDFQKGDIAEGYSVSREKKESFPLTVTSAQKNPTAFYLCASSIETRADEQYFGPGTRLTVT.

The chain couples TRBV7-3 to TRBJ2-1; D gene uncertain. CDR1 SGHTA and CDR2 FQGTGA come from the germline V gene. Trimming left V 5 bases short and J 4 bases short, with 12 bases between. CDR3 size: 14 residues. The CDR3 loop reads CASSQMVGYNEQFF. CDR3 DNA sequence: TGTGCCAGCAGCCAAATGGTGGGATACAATGAGCAGTTCTTC.

This clonotype has more than one count but fewer than ten. V is TRBV10-3 and J is TRBJ2-5; 10 bases are a match to TRBD2. Germline trimming cut 10 bases from V and 1 base from J; bases unmatched to any gene: 9. CDR1 is ENHRY and CDR2 is SYGVKD in the germline V gene. This CDR3 is 15 amino acids long. CDR3 DNA: TGTGCCACGGGGAGGTCTAGCGGGAGCCAAGAGACCCAGTACTTC. The encoded protein is CATGRSSGSQETQYF.